Listed below are T cell receptor beta chains from one sample, sequenced in a study of post-analysis software for immune sequencing data. TCRdb ran MiXCR on the PCR reads and lists one entry per CDR3 protein. In the table there are approximately 660,000 distinct CDR3 sequences, around 60% of which are singletons. Sequenced material: blood. The receptors come from a girl aged 2-10 years with multiple sclerosis. Both conserved end residues are part of each CDR3. Fields, in order: V gene, D gene, J gene, clone size, CDR3 protein, CDR3 DNA. The D gene is left open where the match is weak. The size of a clone is reported for some rows only, either as once, few or many, or as a class for expanded clones.

TRBV7-9,-,TRBJ1-5,-,CASSPHPTGSPGYSNQPQHF,TGTGCCAGCAGCCCCCACCCGACAGGCTCCCCGGGGTATAGCAATCAGCCCCAGCATTTT
TRBV12-3/TRBV12-4,-,TRBJ2-7,-,CASSLGRFQQYF,TGTGCCAGCAGTTTAGGTCGGTTTCAGCAGTACTTC
TRBV29-1,-,TRBJ2-3,-,CSARAGDTQYF,TGCAGCGCTAGAGCGGGAGATACGCAGTATTTT
TRBV5-1,TRBD2,TRBJ2-7,-,CASSFYSGALYEQYF,TGCGCCAGCAGCTTTTATAGCGGGGCGCTCTACGAGCAGTACTTC
TRBV12-5,-,TRBJ2-1,few,CATEGNEQFF,TGTGCCACTGAGGGCAATGAGCAGTTCTTC
TRBV29-1,-,TRBJ2-3,-,CSARTDSGTDTQYF,TGCAGCGCCCGCACCGACAGTGGCACAGATACGCAGTATTTT
TRBV30,TRBD2,TRBJ2-1,-,CAWSFSGQYNEQFF,TGTGCCTGGAGTTTTAGCGGGCAATACAATGAGCAGTTCTTC
TRBV10-3,TRBD2,TRBJ2-5,few,CAISWTSGKETQYF,TGTGCCATCAGCTGGACTAGCGGGAAAGAGACCCAGTACTTC
TRBV5-1,-,TRBJ2-7,few,CASGLGDEQYF,TGCGCCAGCGGGCTGGGTGACGAGCAGTACTTC
TRBV7-9,-,TRBJ1-2,-,CASSRSGGQGGGYTF,TGTGCCAGCAGCCGATCCGGTGGGCAGGGAGGTGGCTACACCTTC
TRBV11-2,-,TRBJ1-1,-,CASSPRLLLRGGTEAFF,TGTGCCAGCAGCCCCCGACTCCTTCTAAGAGGCGGCACTGAAGCTTTCTTT
TRBV6-1,TRBD1,TRBJ1-5,-,CASSGQGEQPQHF,TGTGCCAGCAGTGGACAGGGCGAGCAGCCCCAGCATTTT
TRBV4-1,TRBD2,TRBJ2-5,few,CASSLSAGGWETQYF,TGCGCCAGCAGCCTATCAGCGGGAGGGTGGGAGACCCAGTACTTC
TRBV7-2,TRBD2,TRBJ2-4,-,CASTNPTSGRWDKNIQYF,TGTGCCAGCACCAATCCGACTAGCGGGAGATGGGACAAAAACATTCAGTACTTC
TRBV29-1,TRBD1,TRBJ2-5,-,CSVDYGTGQTQYF,TGCAGCGTTGATTACGGGACAGGTCAGACCCAGTACTTC
TRBV20-1,-,TRBJ1-2,-,CSARVSGVPDYGYTF,TGCAGTGCTAGAGTCTCAGGGGTCCCGGACTATGGCTACACCTTC
TRBV6-5,-,TRBJ2-2,-,CASGLEGSTGELFF,TGTGCCAGCGGTTTGGAGGGTAGCACCGGGGAGCTGTTTTTT
TRBV7-9,-,TRBJ2-5,-,CASSSRSVLGVAETQYF,TGTGCCAGCAGCTCCCGGTCGGTGTTGGGGGTGGCAGAGACCCAGTACTTC
TRBV7-9,TRBD1,TRBJ2-1,-,CASNPGQGSYNEQFF,TGTGCCAGCAACCCCGGACAGGGTAGCTACAATGAGCAGTTCTTC
TRBV7-9,TRBD1,TRBJ1-2,-,CASSSADRVGGYTF,TGTGCCAGCAGCTCCGCGGACAGGGTCGGGGGCTACACCTTC
TRBV21-1,-,TRBJ2-7,few,CASSYRDYYYEQYF,TGTGCCAGCAGCTACCGGGACTACTACTACGAGCAGTACTTC
TRBV20-1,TRBD1,TRBJ2-3,-,CSATDRAWDTQYF,TGCAGTGCCACGGACAGGGCTTGGGATACGCAGTATTTT
TRBV29-1,TRBD1,TRBJ1-2,-,CSVGEGADDYGYTF,TGCAGCGTCGGAGAGGGGGCCGATGACTATGGCTACACCTTC
TRBV7-2,-,TRBJ2-5,few,CASSLGMETQYF,TGTGCCAGCAGCTTAGGGATGGAGACCCAGTACTTC
TRBV28,TRBD2,TRBJ2-7,-,CASRESGRAYEQYF,TGTGCCAGCAGGGAAAGCGGGAGGGCCTACGAGCAGTACTTC
TRBV29-1,-,TRBJ2-1,few,CSAADSGFYNEQFF,TGCAGCGCGGCAGACTCGGGATTTTACAATGAGCAGTTCTTC
TRBV4-2,TRBD2,TRBJ2-7,few,CASSQASGGFYEQYF,TGTGCCAGCAGCCAGGCTAGCGGAGGCTTCTACGAGCAGTACTTC
TRBV6-5,-,TRBJ1-1,-,CASSYPGNTEAFF,TGTGCCAGCAGTTACCCAGGGAACACTGAAGCTTTCTTT
TRBV5-5,TRBD1,TRBJ2-7,-,CASSLEGTGVSYEQYF,TGTGCCAGCAGCTTGGAGGGGACAGGGGTTTCCTACGAGCAGTACTTC
TRBV2,TRBD2,TRBJ2-3,-,CASSAPGLADTDTQYF,TGTGCCAGCAGTGCCCCGGGACTAGCTGATACAGATACGCAGTATTTT
TRBV20-1,TRBD1,TRBJ2-5,-,CSAPDRVNVETQYF,TGCAGTGCTCCCGACAGGGTAAACGTAGAGACCCAGTACTTC
TRBV25-1,-,TRBJ2-1,-,CASSEWYLSYNEQFF,TGTGCCAGCAGTGAATGGTATCTCTCCTACAATGAGCAGTTCTTC
TRBV20-1,-,TRBJ2-7,few,CSARVFRGETYEQYF,TGCAGTGCTAGAGTTTTCCGAGGGGAGACCTACGAGCAGTACTTC
TRBV20-1,-,TRBJ2-3,-,CSARGGGAFSTDTQYF,TGCAGTGCTAGGGGGGGGGGCGCTTTTAGCACAGATACGCAGTATTTT
TRBV7-9,-,TRBJ1-6,-,CASSLGRSQSPLHF,TGTGCCAGCAGCCTGGGACGCAGCCAATCACCCCTCCACTTT
TRBV7-2,TRBD1,TRBJ2-2,few,CASRDSGTVNTGELFF,TGTGCCAGCAGAGATTCCGGGACAGTTAACACCGGGGAGCTGTTTTTT
TRBV6-6,-,TRBJ2-5,-,CASRITGSGETQYF,TGTGCCAGCAGGATAACAGGGAGCGGAGAGACCCAGTACTTC
TRBV7-3,-,TRBJ2-3,once,CASSPIPEESDTQYF,TGTGCCAGCAGTCCAATTCCGGAAGAATCAGATACGCAGTATTTT
TRBV12-3/TRBV12-4,TRBD2,TRBJ2-1,-,CASSLSGGTNNEQFF,TGTGCCAGCAGTTTGAGCGGGGGGACCAACAATGAGCAGTTCTTC
TRBV29-1,-,TRBJ2-1,few,CSAFPTGNYEQFF,TGCAGCGCCTTCCCGACGGGCAACTATGAGCAGTTCTTC
TRBV4-1,TRBD2,TRBJ2-4,-,CASSQLPGSGNKNIQYF,TGCGCCAGCAGCCAACTCCCGGGTAGCGGGAACAAAAACATTCAGTACTTC
TRBV18,-,TRBJ1-5,-,CASSPRGDQPQHF,TGTGCCAGCTCGCCCCGGGGGGATCAGCCCCAGCATTTT
TRBV4-3,-,TRBJ1-1,-,CASSQDPSWVTEAFF,TGCGCCAGCAGCCAAGACCCCTCGTGGGTCACTGAAGCTTTCTTT
TRBV29-1,-,TRBJ1-1,-,CSVAEGHHTEAFF,TGCAGCGTTGCGGAGGGACACCACACTGAAGCTTTCTTT
TRBV5-1,TRBD1,TRBJ2-1,-,CASSSSGQDINEQFF,TGCGCCAGCAGCTCGTCCGGACAGGATATCAATGAGCAGTTCTTC
TRBV9,TRBD2,TRBJ2-5,-,CASSVKGGSETQYF,TGTGCCAGCAGCGTAAAGGGCGGGAGTGAGACCCAGTACTTC
TRBV7-9,-,TRBJ1-6,-,CASSLADSSSPLHF,TGTGCCAGCAGCTTAGCCGACAGTAGTTCACCCCTCCACTTT
TRBV20-1,TRBD1,TRBJ2-1,-,CSAGAGTGDLSYNEQFF,TGCAGTGCTGGGGCCGGGACAGGCGACCTCTCCTACAATGAGCAGTTCTTC
TRBV29-1,-,TRBJ2-6,once,CSMLSGANVLTF,TGCAGCATGCTCTCTGGGGCCAACGTCCTGACTTTC
TRBV20-1,-,TRBJ1-2,few,CSASHPRQYGYTF,TGCAGTGCTAGTCATCCCAGGCAATATGGCTACACCTTC
TRBV7-2,-,TRBJ1-5,once,CASRMGGGNQPQHF,TGTGCCAGCAGGATGGGGGGGGGCAATCAGCCCCAGCATTTT
TRBV11-2,-,TRBJ2-7,many,CASSLGLYEQYF,TGTGCCAGCAGCTTGGGCTTATACGAGCAGTACTTC